The sequence of this T cell receptor (beta chain) was determined in a study of T-cell reconstitution after alpha-beta-depleted transplantation in children. Per the germline V gene, CDR1 is SGHDN and CDR2 is FVKESK. With V trimmed by 0 bases and J by 9 bases, 11 bases remained unmatched. This CDR3 has 17 residues. Construction of the TCRbeta library involved unique molecular identifiers. TCRdb reprocessed the PCR reads via MiXCR and lists one record per CDR3 protein. This table holds hundreds of thousands of distinct CDR3 sequences, roughly 8.2% found once. Study-wide findings and caveats: Most T-cell counts and diversity one year after the transplant came from T cells that were newly produced. Surviving recipient cells, namely T cells and thymic progenitors, were the source of high day-60 TCRbeta diversity in some patients. The study reportedly traced alpha-beta T cells about two months after transplant to several hundred expanded graft clones.

This clonotype was observed many times. Its antigen is unknown. The TCR sequence derives from a female patient under 10 years old who had a stem cell transplant for Fanconi anemia, so the T cells may come from the graft donor. J is TRBJ2-1 and V is TRBV14; the match to TRBD2 covers 10 bases. Sequencing was performed on peripheral blood, taken 360 days after TCRalphabeta/CD19-depleted stem cell transplant. The CDR3 DNA reads as TGTGCCAGCAGCCAAGACTTCGTGTTTATAGCGGGGGGTGAGCAGTTCTTC. It codes for CASSQDFVFIAGGEQFF.